This entry features one T cell receptor beta chain sequence. Its target is unknown. With only one base between it and a far larger clone, this is likely a read error. In germline, CDR1 is MNHEY, CDR2 SMNVEV (reference sequence). The length of the CDR3 is 16 residues. The junction had 12 bases not matched to a gene; V was cut back by 4 bases and J by 11 bases. The genomic DNA of each subset was split evenly across several immunoSEQ plates. Only in-frame clones appear in the TCRdb table, and some are missing; sequencing was by immunoSEQ multiplex PCR. The data contain about 500,000 clones, 75% to 80% of them singletons. The data belong to a study of shared clonotypes between healthy human individuals. The donors were adults (healthy and HIV-negative) with no recent acute infections or vaccinations. Unsorted material relied on tens of millions of PBMCs as the source of genomic DNA. Overall study results and limits: Sequencing depth was predicted to influence how clonotypes are shared among donors.

The chain combines TRBV27 with TRBJ2-5; 14 positions agree with TRBD2. This TCR was recovered from a woman aged 40 to 50 in good health. Some clones in this sample may be carry-over from other donors' samples. Sequenced sample: PBMCs. The CDR3: CASSSRLAGGPGEQYF. The CDR3 DNA is TGTGCCAGCAGTTCGAGACTAGCGGGAGGGCCGGGTGAGCAGTACTTC.